The T cell receptor (beta chain) described here comes from a study of T cell repertoires in cytomegalovirus infection. Study overall: Newly reported HLA-C-restricted and thoroughly characterized HLA-B-restricted CMV epitopes were employed. CMV infection and matching HLA type were both indicated by public TCR beta signatures. Study-wide results and limits: There were carriers of CMV plus the relevant HLA, and cumulative public TCR beta family frequency identified them.

TCRdb used MiXCR to reprocess the reads, holding one entry per CDR3 protein. The sample has a few hundred thousand distinct CDR3 sequences; around 40% are singletons. Note on this clonotype: The antigen is unknown.

Deletions cut 4 bases from V and 1 base from J, with 14 bases between. The CDR3 runs 15 residues. From germline, CDR1 is SGHDT and CDR2 YYEEEE. The sequences come from cultured PBMCs, collected from culture after CMV antigen stimulation. The TCR was taken from a human donor in good health (CMV status not recorded). Some clones in this sample may be carry-over from other donors' samples. The chain recombines TRBV5-6 with TRBJ2-5, with D possibly matching TRBD2 (5 bases). The CDR3 region is CASSLLQRIQETQYF. CDR3 bases: TGTGCCAGCAGCCTTCTGCAGCGGATCCAAGAGACCCAGTACTTC.